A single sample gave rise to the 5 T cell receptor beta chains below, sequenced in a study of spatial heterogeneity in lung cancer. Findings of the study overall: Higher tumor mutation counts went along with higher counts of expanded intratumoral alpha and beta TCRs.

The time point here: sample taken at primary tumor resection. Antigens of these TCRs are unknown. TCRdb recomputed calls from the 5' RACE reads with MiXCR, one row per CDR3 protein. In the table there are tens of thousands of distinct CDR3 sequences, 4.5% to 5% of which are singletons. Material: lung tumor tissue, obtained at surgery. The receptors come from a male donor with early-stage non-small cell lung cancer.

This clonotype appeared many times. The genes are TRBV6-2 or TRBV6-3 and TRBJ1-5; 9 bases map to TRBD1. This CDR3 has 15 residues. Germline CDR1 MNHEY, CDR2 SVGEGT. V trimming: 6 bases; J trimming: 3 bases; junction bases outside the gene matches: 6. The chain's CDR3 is CASRTGDRVNQPQHF. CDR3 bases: TGTGCCAGCAGGACCGGGGACAGGGTCAATCAGCCCCAGCATTTT.

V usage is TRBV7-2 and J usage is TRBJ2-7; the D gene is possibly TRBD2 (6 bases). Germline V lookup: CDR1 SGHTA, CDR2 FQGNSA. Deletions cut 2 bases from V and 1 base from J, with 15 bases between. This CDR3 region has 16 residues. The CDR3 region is CASSLTGVRHSYEQYF. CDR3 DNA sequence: TGTGCCAGCAGCTTAACGGGAGTGAGACATTCCTACGAGCAGTACTTC.

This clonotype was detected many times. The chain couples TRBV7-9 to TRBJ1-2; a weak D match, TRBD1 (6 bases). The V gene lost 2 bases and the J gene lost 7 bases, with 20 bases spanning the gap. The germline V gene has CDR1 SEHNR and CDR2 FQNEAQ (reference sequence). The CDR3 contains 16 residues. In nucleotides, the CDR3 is TGTGCCAGCAGCTTACGTTCAGGGGCCCCTTCTACTGGCTACACCTTC. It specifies CASSLRSGAPSTGYTF. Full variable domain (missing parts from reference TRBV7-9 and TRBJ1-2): DTGVSQNPRHKITKRGQNVTFRCDPISEHNRLYWYRQTLGQGPEFLTYFQNEAQLEKSRLLSDRFSAERPKGSFSTLEIQRTEQGDSAMYLCASSLRSGAPSTGYTFGSGTRLTVV.

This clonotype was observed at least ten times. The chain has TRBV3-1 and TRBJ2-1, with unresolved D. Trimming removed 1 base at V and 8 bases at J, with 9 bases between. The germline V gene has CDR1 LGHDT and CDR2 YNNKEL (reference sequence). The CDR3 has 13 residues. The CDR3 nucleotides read TGTGCCAGCAGCCAAGCCCTGACGGATGAGCAGTTCTTC. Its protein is CASSQALTDEQFF.

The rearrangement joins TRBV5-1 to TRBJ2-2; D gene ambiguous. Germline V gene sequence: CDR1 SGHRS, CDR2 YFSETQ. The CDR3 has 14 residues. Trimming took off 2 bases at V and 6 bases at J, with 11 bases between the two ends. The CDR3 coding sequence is TGCGCCAGCAGCTTCGATACCGTCGCCGGGGAGCTGTTTTTT. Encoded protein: CASSFDTVAGELFF.